This T cell receptor (beta chain) was found in a study of cytomegalovirus exposure and HLA in healthy donors. Findings of the study overall: Most of the TCR beta V segments (in an earlier analysis) were productive either about 87% or about 30% of the time.

With 60 Vbeta and 13 Jbeta primers, the PCR was carried out. Original processing notes: In a later analysis, about 11 million of 83 million or so unique beta chains occurred in at least two donors. Assay used: immunoSEQ multiplex PCR; TCRdb lists only in-frame clones, some missing. V, J and clone size were drawn from that table, and D and trimming were deduced from the DNA. Among some 150,000 clones listed, roughly 9% were seen once. The V and J ends lost 6 bases and 6 bases, in that order; junction bases with no gene match: 9. From germline, CDR1 is LNHDA and CDR2 SQIVND (reference sequence). The CDR3 spans 14 residues. On this clone: The antigen is unknown.

Healthy bone marrow donors made up the donors. This receptor was identified in a woman aged 40 to 50 in good health and CMV-seropositive. The chain recombines TRBV19 with TRBJ2-7; TRBD1 matches 9 bases. Specimen: PBMCs. The CDR3 spells CASRKQGAPGEQYF. The CDR3 DNA follows: TGTGCCAGTAGGAAACAGGGGGCGCCGGGCGAGCAGTACTTC.